These 15 T cell receptor beta chains share one sample of origin, sequenced in a study of blood T cell repertoires in COVID-19. TCRdb's copy holds only in-frame clones and misses some; the assay was immunoSEQ multiplex PCR. The sample lists under 250,000 clones, about 89% occurring once. Sequencing input: peripheral blood. The receptors originated from a woman in her fifties or sixties who had recovered from COVID-19.

This clone was picked up one time. The rearrangement joins TRBV7-9 to TRBJ2-1; D is uncertain. V lost 0 bases to trimming and J lost 4 bases, with 7 bases between them. Germline CDR1 and CDR2: SEHNR and FQNEAQ (reference sequence). There are 14 residues in the CDR3. The CDR3 region is CASSLAGSYNEQFF. The CDR3 nucleotides are TGTGCCAGCAGCTTAGCTGGCAGTTACAATGAGCAGTTCTTC.

The V call is TRBV9, the J call TRBJ2-2; TRBD2 matches 7 bases. J gave up 0 bases and V 4 bases, and 9 bases lay outside the gene matches. Per germline, CDR1 SGDLS and CDR2 YYNGEE. The length of the CDR3 is 17 residues. Here the CDR3 DNA reads TGTGCCAGCAGCTTGACTAGCCTTCCTACGAACACCGGGGAGCTGTTTTTT. As protein: CASSLTSLPTNTGELFF.

The chain links TRBV11-2 to TRBJ2-2, with 7 bases matching TRBD2. The CDR3 contains 13 residues. V gave up 5 bases and J gave up 13 bases; unmatched junction bases: 10. Germline V gene sequence: CDR1 SGHAT, CDR2 FQNNGV. For the CDR3, the DNA is TGTGCCAGCAGCGCCGGGAGGTCCCTGGGGCTGTTTTTT. The encoded protein is CASSAGRSLGLFF. The whole variable domain, filled in from reference TRBV11-2 and TRBJ2-2, reads EAGVAQSPRYKIIEKRQSVAFWCNPISGHATLYWYQQILGQGPKLLIQFQNNGVVDDSQLPKDRFSAERLKGVDSTLKIQPAKLEDSAVYLCASSAGRSLGLFFGEGSRLTVL.

The J gene is TRBJ2-5, the V gene TRBV6-1; D unresolved. V was cut by 2 bases and J by 5 bases, with 6 bases left in between. This CDR3 is 12 amino acids long. Germline CDR1 reads MNHNS; CDR2 reads SASEGT. The CDR3 coding sequence is TGTGCCAGCAGTGAACACCGGGAGACCCAGTACTTC. Protein sequence: CASSEHRETQYF.

The gene calls are TRBV30 and TRBJ1-1, with TRBD1 as a possible D gene (5 bases). The CDR3 runs 13 residues. Trimming left V 4 bases short and J 1 base short, with 10 bases between. CDR1 is GTSNPN, CDR2 SVGIG, per germline (reference sequence). The CDR3 spells CAWTGHPNTEAFF. Here the CDR3 DNA reads TGTGCCTGGACTGGACACCCGAACACTGAAGCTTTCTTT.

The chain employs TRBV4-1 and TRBJ2-7, with no clear D. Trimming stripped 2 bases from V and 0 bases from J, with 8 bases between. The germline V gene encodes CDR1 MGHRA and CDR2 YSYEKL. The length of the CDR3 is 14 residues. CDR3 in amino acids: CASSQTYTSYEQYF. CDR3 in DNA: TGCGCCAGCAGCCAAACATACACCTCCTACGAGCAGTACTTC.

The V gene is TRBV20-1, the J gene TRBJ2-5; TRBD2 agrees at 10 bases. The V segment lost 3 bases and the J segment 3 bases; nucleotides outside the gene matches: 7. Germline CDR1 DFQATT, CDR2 SNEGSKA (reference sequence). CDR3 length equals 15 residues. The CDR3 protein is CSASGASGGEETQYF. CDR3 sequence (DNA): TGCAGTGCTAGTGGGGCGAGCGGGGGGGAAGAGACCCAGTACTTC.

J is TRBJ2-3 and V is TRBV9, with TRBD2 matching 10 bases. Germline CDR1 SGDLS, CDR2 YYNGEE. V dropped 1 base and J dropped 3; count of bases not matched to a gene: 11. The CDR3 sequence is 18 residues long. The CDR3 region has the DNA TGTGCCAGCAGCGTAATGTCCCTAGCGGGGGTCCCGACAGATACGCAGTATTTT. It translates to CASSVMSLAGVPTDTQYF.

V gene TRBV6-5 combines with J gene TRBJ2-2; no clear D. The CDR3 extends over 13 amino acids. Between the trimmed V and J ends, which lost 9 bases and 7 bases, there was a span of 15 bases. CDR1 and CDR2 from the germline V gene are MNHEY and SVGAGI. The CDR3: CASRRGFGGELFF. CDR3 nucleotide sequence: TGTGCCAGTAGGAGAGGTTTCGGCGGGGAGCTGTTTTTT.

This clone was seen a few times. This CDR3 is also generated by other DNA sequences in the sample. V gene TRBV12-3 or TRBV12-4 combines with J gene TRBJ2-2; D gene uncertain. The CDR3 extends over 11 amino acids. V shed 5 bases and J shed 6 bases, with 4 bases lying between them. The CDR3 coding sequence is TGTGCCAGCAGTCTATCCGGGGAGCTGTTTTTT. Translation gives CASSLSGELFF.

The CDR3 sequence: CASSFDKLATQYF. CDR3 sequence (DNA): TGTGCCAGCAGTTTTGACAAGCTCGCGACCCAGTACTTC. V is TRBV6-5 and J is TRBJ2-5; D remains ambiguous. Trimming pared 4 bases from V and 7 bases from J, leaving 13 bases between. This CDR3 is 13 amino acids long. The V gene's germline CDR1 is MNHEY and CDR2 SVGAGI.

CDR3 DNA: TGTGCCAGCAGCTTGGTGCGAGTCAATGAGCAGTTCTTC. Amino acids: CASSLVRVNEQFF. The rearrangement uses TRBV7-9 and TRBJ2-1; D is uncertain. The length of the CDR3 is 13 residues. In germline, CDR1 is SEHNR, CDR2 FQNEAQ (reference sequence). V lost 3 bases to trimming and J lost 6 bases, with 9 bases between them.

The chain has TRBV2 and TRBJ1-3; no firm D call. Germline loops: CDR1 SNHLY, CDR2 FYNNEI. Trimming stripped 4 bases from V and 2 bases from J, with 15 bases between. The length of the CDR3 is 16 residues. The CDR3 coding sequence is TGTGCCAGCAGTGGTTTTTCTGAGCGTCCTGGAAACACCATATATTTT. Its protein product is CASSGFSERPGNTIYF. The full variable domain, in which reference TRBV2 and TRBJ1-3 provide the parts outside the CDR3, is EPEVTQTPSHQVTQMGQEVILRCVPISNHLYFYWYRQILGQKVEFLVSFYNNEISEKSEIFDDQFSVERPDGSNFTLKIRSTKLEDSAMYFCASSGFSERPGNTIYFGEGSWLTVV.

The chain carries TRBV19 and TRBJ2-3; 7 bases are a match to TRBD2. Germline values: CDR1 LNHDA, CDR2 SQIVND (reference sequence). Trimming cost V 7 bases and J 2 bases; bases outside gene matches: 3. The CDR3 extends over 13 amino acids. In DNA, the CDR3 is TGTGCCAGTATTGCGGGGGACACAGATACGCAGTATTTT. Its translation is CASIAGDTDTQYF.

This clone was recorded a few times. CDR3 coding DNA: TGTGCCAGCAGTGAAGACAGAACCCGCACTGAAGCTTTCTTT. As protein: CASSEDRTRTEAFF. V is TRBV2 and J is TRBJ1-1; D is unclear. V lost 1 base and J lost 4, with 10 bases in between. Germline V CDR1 and CDR2: SNHLY, FYNNEI. The CDR3 covers 14 residues.